These 28 T cell receptor beta chains came from one sample sequenced in a study of blood T cell repertoires in COVID-19. Assay used: immunoSEQ multiplex PCR; TCRdb lists only in-frame clones, some missing. The table has 100,000 to 150,000 clones, around three quarters seen once; the top ten hold around 37%. The sample taken for sequencing was peripheral blood. The source of these receptors is a man aged 40-55 years with active or convalescent COVID-19.

The chain employs TRBV6-5 and TRBJ1-1; a weak D match, TRBD1 (5 bases). The CDR3 consists of 14 residues. The V gene's germline CDR1 is MNHEY and CDR2 SVGAGI. Trimming pared 3 bases from V and 8 bases from J, leaving 16 bases between. DNA of the CDR3: TGTGCCAGCAGTTATGGGCAGGGAGGAGTAGAAGCTTTCTTT. Translating it yields CASSYGQGGVEAFF.

The V call is TRBV5-4, the J call TRBJ1-1, with a tentative D call TRBD1 (5 bases). There are 15 residues in the CDR3. The ends were cut back, 5 bases at V and 1 base at J, with 15 bases in the middle. Germline V lookup: CDR1 SGHNT, CDR2 YYREEE (reference sequence). The CDR3 DNA reads TGTGCCAGCAGGTCTGACCTCGGGGGGAACACTGAAGCTTTCTTT. Its protein product is CASRSDLGGNTEAFF.

The chain's CDR3 is CASSPSGGTDTQYF. The CDR3 coding sequence is TGCGCCAGCAGCCCTAGCGGGGGGACAGATACGCAGTATTTT. The rearrangement joins TRBV4-3 to TRBJ2-3; 11 positions match TRBD2. Trimming removed 4 bases from V and 3 bases from J; junction bases left unmatched: 0. The CDR3 extends over 14 amino acids. Germline assignment: CDR1 LGHNA and CDR2 YSLEER.

V gene TRBV5-1 combines with J gene TRBJ2-2; D remains unclear. This CDR3 spans 13 amino acids. Between the trimmed V and J ends, which lost 0 bases and 4 bases, there was a span of 4 bases. Germline assignment: CDR1 SGHRS and CDR2 YFSETQ. The CDR3 DNA sequence: TGCGCCAGCAGCTTGGCCTTCACCGGGGAGCTGTTTTTT. It specifies CASSLAFTGELFF.

This clone was detected once. The V gene is TRBV19, the J gene TRBJ2-2; 7 nucleotides match TRBD1. CDR1 is LNHDA, CDR2 SQIVND, per germline (reference sequence). V dropped 1 base and J dropped 4; count of bases not matched to a gene: 6. This CDR3 spans 16 amino acids. CDR3 sequence reads: CASSIVRTGLTGELFF. The CDR3 region has the DNA TGTGCCAGTAGTATAGTCAGGACAGGTCTCACCGGGGAGCTGTTTTTT.

The chain carries TRBV27 and TRBJ2-2, with 15 positions matching TRBD2. The V gene's germline CDR1 is MNHEY and CDR2 SMNVEV (reference sequence). The CDR3 covers 19 residues. J lost 4 bases, V lost 3 bases, and 9 bases had no gene match. CDR3 protein: CASSFHRTSGRESTGELFF. CDR3 in DNA: TGTGCCAGCAGTTTTCATCGGACTAGCGGGAGGGAGTCCACCGGGGAGCTGTTTTTT.

This clone has just one count. This chain uses TRBV2 with TRBJ1-1; D is ambiguous. Germline CDR1 reads SNHLY; CDR2 reads FYNNEI. The V end lost 6 bases, the J end lost 10 bases, and 15 bases lay between the germline ends. The CDR3 is made up of 12 amino acids. The CDR3 region has the DNA TGTGCCAGCAGGGCAGAGCGCGTCGGAGCTTTCTTT. It specifies CASRAERVGAFF.

The count of this clone is one. The chain recombines TRBV12-3 or TRBV12-4 with TRBJ1-1; the D is unclear. V lost 5 bases and J 4 bases, leaving 11 bases between the germline ends. The CDR3 totals 13 residues. CDR3 amino acids: CASSAREGTEAFF. Written as DNA, the CDR3 is TGTGCCAGCAGTGCCCGGGAGGGCACTGAAGCTTTCTTT.

The gene calls are TRBV6-5 and TRBJ2-7; TRBD2 matches at 7 bases. The V segment lost 2 bases and the J segment 7 bases; nucleotides outside the gene matches: 8. Germline CDR1 MNHEY, CDR2 SVGAGI. The CDR3 totals 14 residues. The CDR3 protein is CASSYQGWGGEQYF. The DNA of the CDR3 is TGTGCCAGCAGTTACCAAGGTTGGGGGGGAGAGCAGTACTTC.

This clone was detected only once. The rearrangement uses TRBV28 and TRBJ1-1; tentatively, D is TRBD1 (5 bases). The CDR3 has 11 amino acids. Germline CDR1 is MDHEN and CDR2 is SYDVKM. Trimming removed 6 bases at V and 7 bases at J, with 9 bases between. The CDR3 is CASRRGSEAFF. The DNA for the CDR3 is TGTGCCAGCAGAAGGGGCAGTGAAGCTTTCTTT. The variable domain in full, with the rest retrieved from reference TRBV28 and TRBJ1-1, is DVKVTQSSRYLVKRTGEKVFLECVQDMDHENMFWYRQDPGLGLRLIYFSYDVKMKEKGDIPEGYSVSREKKERFSLILESASTNQTSMYLCASRRGSEAFFGQGTRLTVV.

V gene TRBV19 combines with J gene TRBJ2-7; 13 positions agree with TRBD2. The CDR3 consists of 15 residues. Germline lookup yields CDR1 LNHDA and CDR2 SQIVND (reference sequence). With V trimmed by 7 bases and J by 2 bases, 5 bases remained unmatched. The CDR3 protein is CASTLTSGGTYEQYF. The DNA of the CDR3 is TGTGCCAGTACCCTGACTAGCGGGGGGACCTACGAGCAGTACTTC. The whole variable domain, filled in from reference TRBV19 and TRBJ2-7, reads DGGITQSPKYLFRKEGQNVTLSCEQNLNHDAMYWYRQDPGQGLRLIYYSQIVNDFQKGDIAEGYSVSREKKESFPLTVTSAQKNPTAFYLCASTLTSGGTYEQYFGPGTRLTVT.

The rearrangement joins TRBV24-1 to TRBJ2-7, with 8 bases lining up with TRBD2. The CDR3 sequence is 16 residues long. Trimming cost V 3 bases and J 5 bases; bases outside gene matches: 11. Germline V gene sequence: CDR1 KGHDR, CDR2 SFDVKD. The CDR3 spells CATSDPATSGGDEQYF. DNA for the CDR3: TGTGCCACCAGTGATCCGGCTACTAGCGGTGGTGACGAGCAGTACTTC.

V gene TRBV18 combines with J gene TRBJ1-2; a weak D match, TRBD1 (6 bases). Germline CDR1 is KGHSH and CDR2 is LQKENI. The CDR3 sequence is 13 residues long. Trimming shortened V by 6 bases and J by 6 bases, and 14 bases separated the two germline ends. The CDR3 is CASSHGGGHGYTF. The DNA of the CDR3 is TGTGCCAGCTCCCACGGGGGGGGGCATGGCTACACCTTC.

A few counts support this clone. This rearrangement joins TRBV20-1 to TRBJ2-1; 11 bases fit TRBD2. Germline lookup yields CDR1 DFQATT and CDR2 SNEGSKA (reference sequence). J lost 6 bases, V lost 3 bases, and 7 bases had no gene match. CDR3 length: 15 residues. The CDR3 coding sequence is TGCAGTGCTAGTCCACTAGCGGGGGACTTCAATGAGCAGTTCTTC. As protein: CSASPLAGDFNEQFF.

The V and J genes are TRBV11-2 and TRBJ1-1, with D unresolved. From germline, CDR1 is SGHAT and CDR2 FQNNGV. V was clipped by 1 base and J by 11 bases, with 14 bases between them. The CDR3 extends over 13 amino acids. CDR3 coding DNA: TGTGCCAGCAGCTTAGCAATGAGGGAGGAGGCTTTCTTT. Its translation: CASSLAMREEAFF.

The chain employs TRBV27 and TRBJ2-1; tentatively, D is TRBD1 (7 bases). Germline-derived CDR1 and CDR2 are MNHEY and SMNVEV (reference sequence). V lost 5 bases and J 1 base, leaving 24 bases between the germline ends. CDR3 length equals 19 residues. The DNA for the CDR3 is TGTGCCAGCAGTACACAGAGGGGGCCGGGGGCCTGGTCCTACAATGAGCAGTTCTTC. It specifies CASSTQRGPGAWSYNEQFF.

The V call is TRBV28, the J call TRBJ2-7, with D maybe TRBD2 (7 bases). This CDR3 region has 15 residues. CDR1 MDHEN and CDR2 SYDVKM come from the germline V gene. V was shortened by 8 bases and J by 2 bases, with 19 bases between the two germline ends. The CDR3 DNA reads TGTGCCAGCGCCTTAGGGGGAGGGGACCCCTACGAGCAGTACTTC. This sequence encodes CASALGGGDPYEQYF.

CDR3 coding DNA: TGCGCCAGCAGCACCAACAGGGTCCACGAGCAGTACTTC. Its translation: CASSTNRVHEQYF. This chain links TRBV4-3 with TRBJ2-7, with D possibly being TRBD1 (6 bases). This CDR3 has 13 amino acids. The V and J ends lost 5 bases and 5 bases respectively, with 13 bases between them. Germline CDR1 is LGHNA and CDR2 is YSLEER.

The J gene is TRBJ2-3, the V gene TRBV2; the match to TRBD1 covers 7 bases. Germline V gene sequence: CDR1 SNHLY, CDR2 FYNNEI. CDR3 length: 13 residues. V was clipped by 4 bases and J by 6 bases; unmatched bases: 4. The CDR3 DNA sequence: TGTGCCAGCAGTGCCGACAGGGTGGATACGCAGTATTTT. Encoded protein: CASSADRVDTQYF.

The chain uses TRBV4-3 and TRBJ1-5, with D unresolved. The CDR3 extends over 15 amino acids. Germline loops: CDR1 LGHNA, CDR2 YSLEER. Trimming removed 0 bases at V and 2 bases at J, with 8 bases between. The CDR3 here is CASSQDGLGNQPQHF. Written as DNA, the CDR3 is TGCGCCAGCAGCCAAGACGGACTGGGCAATCAGCCCCAGCATTTT.

The chain links TRBV6-5 to TRBJ2-5, with D possibly matching TRBD2 (7 bases). Germline V CDR1 and CDR2: MNHEY, SVGAGI. The CDR3 contains 14 residues. Deletions cut 3 bases from V and 5 bases from J, with 13 bases between. CDR3 protein: CASSYKGGGETQYF. For the CDR3, the DNA is TGTGCCAGCAGTTATAAGGGGGGAGGGGAGACCCAGTACTTC.

With respect to this clone: In the same sample, other DNA sequences code for this CDR3. The chain carries TRBV5-1 and TRBJ2-2; 12 nucleotides line up with TRBD2. The CDR3 sequence is 17 residues long. The germline gives CDR1 SGHRS, CDR2 YFSETQ. The V segment lost 4 bases and the J segment 5 bases; nucleotides outside the gene matches: 9. The CDR3 protein is CASSVNLAGGRTGELFF. CDR3 nucleotides: TGCGCCAGCAGCGTAAATCTAGCGGGGGGGCGTACCGGGGAGCTGTTTTTT.

This clone was detected once. The chain links TRBV5-6 to TRBJ2-1; D might be TRBD2 (7 bases). The CDR3 consists of 14 residues. Trimming cost V 0 bases and J 5 bases, with 9 bases left between them. Germline lookup yields CDR1 SGHDT and CDR2 YYEEEE. CDR3 amino acids: CASSLVGGHNEQFF. As DNA, the CDR3 is TGTGCCAGCAGCTTGGTGGGGGGGCACAATGAGCAGTTCTTC.

The V call is TRBV30, the J call TRBJ2-5; 13 positions agree with TRBD2. CDR3 length: 14 amino acids. Looked up from germline, CDR1 is GTSNPN and CDR2 is SVGIG (reference sequence). The J segment lost 5 bases and the V segment lost 2 bases, leaving 2 bases of the junction unmatched. CDR3 nucleotide sequence: TGTGCCTGGAGTACTAGCGGGAGGGGGGAGACCCAGTACTTC. Translated, it gives CAWSTSGRGETQYF.

The chain has TRBV9 and TRBJ1-2, with 9 bases lining up with TRBD1. The ends lost 4 bases at V and 4 bases at J; junction bases unmatched: 5. The CDR3 runs 14 residues. Germline V lookup: CDR1 SGDLS, CDR2 YYNGEE. The CDR3, as DNA: TGTGCCAGCAGCCAGGGACAGGGCGGCTATGGCTACACCTTC. This sequence encodes CASSQGQGGYGYTF. Filled out from reference TRBV9 and TRBJ1-2, the complete variable domain reads DSGVTQTPKHLITATGQRVTLRCSPRSGDLSVYWYQQSLDQGLQFLIQYYNGEERAKGNILERFSAQQFPDLHSELNLSSLELGDSALYFCASSQGQGGYGYTFGSGTRLTVV.

The chain combines TRBV29-1 with TRBJ2-5, with 14 bases that match TRBD2. Germline CDR1 SQVTM, CDR2 ANQGSEA. Trimming at V came to 6 bases and at J to 4 bases, leaving 10 bases not matched to a gene. The CDR3 runs to 16 residues. The CDR3 nucleotides read TGCAGCGTCGCCGGGACTAGCGGGAGCCCGGGAGAGACCCAGTACTTC. Protein product: CSVAGTSGSPGETQYF.

V gene TRBV24-1 combines with J gene TRBJ2-2; no definite D call. Germline CDR1 KGHDR, CDR2 SFDVKD. The CDR3 contains 16 residues. Trimming took 0 bases from V and 0 from J, leaving 7 bases between them. CDR3 protein: CATSDLGATNTGELFF. CDR3 sequence (DNA): TGTGCCACCAGTGATTTGGGAGCTACGAACACCGGGGAGCTGTTTTTT.

This clone was picked up one time. The chain recombines TRBV24-1 with TRBJ2-7; D not certain. The CDR3 has 13 amino acids. The germline V gene encodes CDR1 KGHDR and CDR2 SFDVKD. The ends were cut back, 0 bases at V and 5 bases at J, with 7 bases in the middle. The CDR3 region has the DNA TGTGCCACCAGTGATTTGTTGGCTGACGAGCAGTACTTC. It translates to CATSDLLADEQYF.